What follows describes a single T cell receptor beta chain. Its antigen is as yet unknown. CDR3 length equals 16 residues. In the PCR, 60 Vbeta and 13 Jbeta primers were used. TCRdb keeps only in-frame clones here, not all; method: immunoSEQ multiplex PCR. Across 150,000 to 200,000 clones, the top ten clones capture about 2.2% of the sample. This entry is derived from a study of cytomegalovirus exposure and HLA in healthy donors. Study observations and caveats: TCR beta V segments were, for the most part, productive about 87% or about 30% of the time in an earlier analysis. Clonal expansion, a later analysis showed, was greater in HLA-associated TCR beta chains than in equally common others. Cytomegalovirus association was assigned to under 200 TCR beta chains. Roughly uniform sequencing depth across donors was assumed, possibly incorrectly.

The clonotype comes from a man younger than 40 in good health and CMV-seronegative. The specimen sequenced was PBMCs. The rearrangement links TRBV21-1 to TRBJ2-1; the table assigns TRBD1, which was not confirmed against the DNA. TRBV21-1 is reported as a pseudogene. The CDR3 DNA is TGTGCCAGCAGCCAAGGGGGCAGGGGGCCGTACAATGAGCAGTTCTTC. It specifies CASSQGGRGPYNEQFF.